Below, 15 T cell receptor beta chains from the same sample are listed, as sequenced in a study of cytomegalovirus exposure and HLA in healthy donors. Primers: 60 Vbeta forward and 13 Jbeta reverse. This table comes from immunoSEQ multiplex PCR, and its TCRdb copy is limited to in-frame clones, with some not included. The table has under 55,000 clones, about three quarters seen once. Sequencing input: PBMCs. The receptors originated from a woman in her twenties or thirties in good health and CMV-seronegative.

This clone appeared a few times. This chain connects TRBV5-1 to TRBJ1-1, with 7 positions matching TRBD1. CDR1 is SGHRS and CDR2 is YFSETQ in the germline V gene. The V and J ends lost 4 bases and 0 bases, in that order; junction bases with no gene match: 3. CDR3 length equals 14 residues. The CDR3 protein is CASSHRGMNTEAFF. The CDR3 DNA is TGCGCCAGCAGCCACAGGGGCATGAACACTGAAGCTTTCTTT.

The chain has TRBV5-6 and TRBJ2-1; tentative D call: TRBD1 (6 bases). Per the germline V gene, CDR1 is SGHDT and CDR2 is YYEEEE. This CDR3 has 13 residues. The V and J ends lost 4 bases and 7 bases respectively, with 12 bases between them. CDR3: CASSIRTVNEQFF. In DNA, the CDR3 is TGTGCCAGCAGCATCCGGACAGTTAATGAGCAGTTCTTC.

The gene calls are TRBV5-4 and TRBJ2-7; TRBD1 matches at 10 bases. Germline V gene lookup returns CDR1 SGHNT and CDR2 YYREEE (reference sequence). The CDR3 has 15 residues. The J segment lost 6 bases and the V segment lost 0 bases, leaving 6 bases of the junction unmatched. The CDR3 coding sequence is TGTGCCAGCAGCTTGGGGGGGACAGGGGACGGCGAGCAGTACTTC. Encoded protein: CASSLGGTGDGEQYF.

The chain links TRBV30 to TRBJ2-5; 7 positions agree with TRBD1. The CDR3 has 13 amino acids. The V gene end was trimmed by 0 bases and the J gene end by 5 bases; junction bases not matched to a gene: 3. Per the germline V gene, CDR1 is GTSNPN and CDR2 is SVGIG (reference sequence). The CDR3 nucleotides read TGTGCCTGGAGTGTTGGGACAGCTGAGACCCAGTACTTC. Translating gives CAWSVGTAETQYF.

The chain recombines TRBV9 with TRBJ2-7, with D possibly being TRBD2 (6 bases). This CDR3 is built from 14 residues. Germline V lookup: CDR1 SGDLS, CDR2 YYNGEE. V gave up 0 bases and J gave up 0 bases, with 7 bases separating them. As DNA, the CDR3 is TGTGCCAGCAGCGTAGTCGGGAGCTCCTACGAGCAGTACTTC. Translating gives CASSVVGSSYEQYF.

The rearrangement uses TRBV7-9 and TRBJ2-7, with D tentatively TRBD2 (5 bases). The CDR3 is 14 amino acids. Germline assignment: CDR1 SEHNR and CDR2 FQNEAQ (reference sequence). V was cut by 5 bases and J by 7 bases, with 18 bases left in between. The CDR3 DNA is TGTGCCAGCAGCCCCCCAATGAGCTCGGGAGAGCAGTACTTC. Its translation: CASSPPMSSGEQYF.

The chain uses TRBV29-1 and TRBJ2-3; perhaps TRBD1 as D (6 bases). There are 18 residues in the CDR3. Germline V gene sequence: CDR1 SQVTM, CDR2 ANQGSEA. V was trimmed by 4 bases and J by 0 bases, leaving 23 bases between them. This chain's CDR3 is CSVAGIPRTAPSTDTQYF. The DNA of the CDR3 is TGCAGCGTTGCGGGGATCCCTAGGACAGCCCCTAGCACAGATACGCAGTATTTT.

There are a few counts of this clone. This chain uses TRBV5-1 with TRBJ1-1; 8 nucleotides line up with TRBD1. V was pared by 4 bases and J by 3 bases, with 5 bases of the junction left unmatched. Per germline, CDR1 SGHRS and CDR2 YFSETQ. This CDR3 has 14 amino acids. As DNA, the CDR3 is TGCGCCAGCAGCCTGCCGACAGGGGACACTGAAGCTTTCTTT. Protein product: CASSLPTGDTEAFF.

The rearrangement uses TRBV7-9 and TRBJ2-7, with D possibly matching TRBD2 (5 bases). The germline V and J ends were trimmed by 0 bases and 5 bases, with 11 bases remaining between them. The germline gives CDR1 SEHNR, CDR2 FQNEAQ (reference sequence). The CDR3 consists of 14 residues. CDR3 amino acids: CASSLAGAINEQYF. The CDR3 DNA reads TGTGCCAGCAGCTTAGCGGGAGCGATAAACGAGCAGTACTTC.

The J gene is TRBJ1-2, the V gene TRBV5-1; 9 positions agree with TRBD1. Germline V lookup: CDR1 SGHRS, CDR2 YFSETQ. The CDR3 extends over 15 amino acids. Losses at the gene ends were 2 bases for V and 7 bases for J; bases not matched to a gene: 9. CDR3 sequence (DNA): TGCGCCAGCAGCTTCGTCACAGGGGGCGCGGGTGGCTACACCTTC. Protein sequence: CASSFVTGGAGGYTF.

The rearrangement uses TRBV5-1 and TRBJ2-5; the D gene is possibly TRBD2 (6 bases). V was shortened by 4 bases and J by 4 bases, with 14 bases between the two germline ends. In germline, CDR1 is SGHRS, CDR2 YFSETQ. The CDR3 consists of 14 residues. The CDR3 DNA reads TGCGCCAGCAGCCAGACTGGGGGGAGAGAGACCCAGTACTTC. It translates to CASSQTGGRETQYF.

DNA of the CDR3: TGTGCCACCTACAGGGGGCGGGTCGATGGCTACACCTTC. Translation: CATYRGRVDGYTF. The chain combines TRBV28 with TRBJ1-2, with 9 bases matching TRBD1. The CDR3 contains 13 residues. J gave up 6 bases and V 10 bases, and 9 bases lay outside the gene matches. Germline V gene sequence: CDR1 MDHEN, CDR2 SYDVKM.

In nucleotides, the CDR3 is TGTGCCAGCAAAAGGACTAGCTATCTCGCAGAGACCCAGTACTTC. This translates into CASKRTSYLAETQYF. The rearrangement joins TRBV28 to TRBJ2-5; TRBD2 matches at 8 bases. Germline-derived CDR1 and CDR2 are MDHEN and SYDVKM. The V and J ends lost 7 bases and 4 bases, in that order; junction bases with no gene match: 11. This CDR3 contains 15 residues.

The chain has TRBV5-4 and TRBJ1-1, with D perhaps TRBD1 (6 bases). V lost 4 bases and J 8 bases, leaving 15 bases between the germline ends. The CDR3 loop spans 13 amino acids. The germline CDR1 and CDR2 sequences are SGHNT and YYREEE (reference sequence). CDR3 sequence: CASSDGQSTEAFF. The CDR3 region has the DNA TGTGCCAGCAGCGACGGACAGTCGACAGAAGCTTTCTTT. The full variable domain, in which reference TRBV5-4 and TRBJ1-1 provide the parts outside the CDR3, is ETGVTQSPTHLIKTRGQQVTLRCSSQSGHNTVSWYQQALGQGPQFIFQYYREEENGRGNFPPRFSGLQFPNYSSELNVNALELDDSALYLCASSDGQSTEAFFGQGTRLTVV.

The chain joins TRBV7-2 to TRBJ1-2, with TRBD1 matching over 12 bases. The trim removed 8 bases at V and 7 bases at J, leaving 5 bases unmatched. The CDR3 is 13 residues long. Per germline, CDR1 SGHTA and CDR2 FQGNSA. The CDR3 loop reads CASGGQGAGGYTF. In DNA form, the CDR3 reads TGTGCCAGCGGGGGACAGGGGGCGGGTGGCTACACCTTC.